The present TCR beta chain was sequenced within a study of OX40 agonist ivuxolimab in advanced cancers. Assay used: immunoSEQ multiplex PCR; TCRdb lists only in-frame clones, some missing. The sample includes 40,000 to 60,000 clones, about 81% of them seen just once. The CDR3 has 12 amino acids. Germline CDR1 LNHNV, CDR2 YYDKDF (reference sequence). The sequence was obtained from an adult with an advanced solid tumor such as melanoma, head and neck, liver or kidney cancer. The chain combines TRBV15 with TRBJ2-7; D perhaps matches TRBD2 (6 bases). Sample: CD4+ or CD8+ T cells sorted from blood, taken in a trial of the OX40 agonist ivuxolimab. The CDR3 DNA reads as TGTTCGACATCCCGGGAGTCCTACGAGCAGTACTTC. Translation: CSTSRESYEQYF.